This T cell receptor beta chain was retrieved from a study of human thymus T cells. Donors consisted of healthy Finnish infants (having corrective surgery for congenital heart defects). Half of the eight donors gave roughly 0.5-1 mL blood during surgery. All available leukocytes, rather than a set cell count, yielded the blood DNA. Clones were read by immunoSEQ multiplex PCR, and TCRdb kept only the in-frame ones, dropping some. The sample shows some 46,000 clones, approximately 93% of them seen only once. Broader study findings: Gene usage for V and J segments appeared biased in thymic and blood repertoires.

As concerns this clone: No antigen is known for it.

The CDR3 spans 16 residues. With 1 base clipped from V and 2 bases from J, the junction kept 4 bases outside the gene matches. Germline-derived CDR1 and CDR2 are SGHVS and FQNEAQ. The specimen sequenced was blood. The chain carries TRBV7-8 and TRBJ2-1; 8 nucleotides line up with TRBD2. This sequence originates from a boy younger than two with a congenital heart defect but otherwise immunologically healthy. CDR3 in amino acids: CASSLGAGVPYNEQFF. DNA of the CDR3: TGTGCCAGCAGCTTAGGAGCGGGGGTCCCCTACAATGAGCAGTTCTTC.